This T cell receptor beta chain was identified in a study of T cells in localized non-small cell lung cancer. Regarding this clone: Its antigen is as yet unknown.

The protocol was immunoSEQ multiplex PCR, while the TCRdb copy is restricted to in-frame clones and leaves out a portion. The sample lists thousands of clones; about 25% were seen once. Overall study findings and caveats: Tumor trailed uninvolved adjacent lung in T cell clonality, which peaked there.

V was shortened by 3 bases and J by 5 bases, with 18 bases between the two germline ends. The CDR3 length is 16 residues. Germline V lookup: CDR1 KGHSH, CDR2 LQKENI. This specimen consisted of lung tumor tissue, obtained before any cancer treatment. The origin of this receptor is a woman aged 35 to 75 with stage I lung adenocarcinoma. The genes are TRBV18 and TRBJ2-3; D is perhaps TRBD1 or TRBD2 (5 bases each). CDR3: CASSPRDGRPIDTQYF. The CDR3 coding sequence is TGTGCCAGCTCACCCCGGGACGGCCGGCCGATAGATACGCAGTATTTT.